This T cell receptor (beta chain) stems from a study of CD8 T cells in Susac syndrome. The germline V and J ends were trimmed by 4 bases and 0 bases, with 7 bases remaining between them. The germline V gene has CDR1 MNHEY and CDR2 SMNVEV (reference sequence). The CDR3 extends over 15 amino acids. Reverse transcription of about 0.45 to 1 ug RNA was carried out with random hexamers. Multiplex immunoSEQ PCR targeted 54 Vbeta and 13 Jbeta TCR beta segments. MiXCR was run by TCRdb on the immunoSEQ multiplex PCR reads, yielding one entry per CDR3 protein. The sample has 200,000 to 300,000 distinct CDR3 sequences, 90% to 96% seen once.

The chain is built from TRBV27 and TRBJ2-6; unclear D gene. The sequence came from a human donor with Susac syndrome. The sequenced sample was CD4+ T cells from PBMCs. The CDR3 DNA sequence: TGTGCCAGCAGTTCCCACATCTCTGGGGCCAACGTCCTGACTTTC. Protein sequence: CASSSHISGANVLTF.